These 27 T cell receptor beta chains were sequenced from one sample in a study of siplizumab effects on memory and regulatory T cells. Sequencing was performed with immunoSEQ multiplex PCR; in TCRdb, only in-frame clones are kept and a portion is missing. In the table there are some 100,000 clones, around 90% of which are singletons. Sequencing was performed on Tregs sorted from blood. Source of these receptors: a human donor in good health.

The chain has TRBV5-8 and TRBJ2-1; D not certain. This CDR3 is 11 amino acids long. The V gene's germline CDR1 is SGHTS and CDR2 YDEGEE. The ends were cut back, 0 bases at V and 10 bases at J, with 5 bases in the middle. CDR3 sequence: CASSLAKEQFF. CDR3 bases: TGTGCCAGCAGCTTGGCAAAAGAGCAGTTCTTC. Supplemented by reference TRBV5-8 and TRBJ2-1, the full variable domain reads EAGVTQSPTHLIKTRGQQATLRCSPISGHTSVYWYQQALGLGLQFLLWYDEGEERNRGNFPPRFSGRQFPNYSSELNVNALELEDSALYLCASSLAKEQFFGPGTRLTVL.

This chain joins TRBV2 and TRBJ2-5; 7 positions match TRBD1. V lost 5 bases to trimming and J lost 6 bases; unmatched junction nucleotides: 12. Germline-derived CDR1 and CDR2 are SNHLY and FYNNEI. The CDR3 spans 15 residues. This CDR3 is CASSPQGEVGKTQYF. The CDR3 region has the DNA TGTGCCAGCAGTCCCCAGGGGGAAGTCGGGAAGACCCAGTACTTC.

The V and J genes are TRBV2 and TRBJ2-3, with D possibly being TRBD2 (6 bases). The CDR3 is 16 residues long. V was clipped by 1 base and J by 1 base, with 12 bases between them. The germline gives CDR1 SNHLY, CDR2 FYNNEI. The CDR3 region has the DNA TGTGCCAGCAGTGAAGGTGGGGGGATCGGCACAGATACGCAGTATTTT. This sequence encodes CASSEGGGIGTDTQYF.

The V call is TRBV5-6, the J call TRBJ2-7; maybe TRBD1 (5 bases). The CDR3 is 13 residues long. CDR1 is SGHDT, CDR2 YYEEEE, per germline. Trimming took 0 bases from V and 5 from J, leaving 9 bases between them. The DNA for the CDR3 is TGTGCCAGCAGCTTGGTGCGGACAAACGAGCAGTACTTC. It translates to CASSLVRTNEQYF.

This clone has only one observation. The rearrangement joins TRBV27 to TRBJ2-2; D gene unclear. CDR1 is MNHEY and CDR2 is SMNVEV in the germline V gene (reference sequence). V gave up 3 bases and J gave up 3 bases, with 8 bases separating them. The CDR3 is 14 residues long. CDR3 coding DNA: TGTGCCAGCAGTTTCGGTGATTACACCGGGGAGCTGTTTTTT. Its protein product is CASSFGDYTGELFF.

This clone is a singleton in its sample. The chain has TRBV6-5 and TRBJ2-1; possible D gene TRBD2, 6 bases. Trimming left V 5 bases short and J 7 bases short, with 15 bases between. CDR1 is MNHEY and CDR2 is SVGAGI in the germline V gene. CDR3 size: 14 residues. For the CDR3, the DNA is TGTGCCAGCAGTCACGGGAGAGGGGCAAATGAGCAGTTCTTC. It codes for CASSHGRGANEQFF.

This clone has only one observation. CDR3 in DNA: TGTGCCAGCGGGGACTACCCTAGCACAGATACGCAGTATTTT. Its translation: CASGDYPSTDTQYF. The chain joins TRBV6-5 to TRBJ2-3; the match to TRBD2 covers 7 bases. This CDR3 has 14 residues. Trimming at V came to 8 bases and at J to 0 bases, leaving 5 bases not matched to a gene. Looked up from germline, CDR1 is MNHEY and CDR2 is SVGAGI.

This clone occurred once. The chain links TRBV2 to TRBJ2-5; D uncertain. Germline CDR1 reads SNHLY; CDR2 reads FYNNEI. Trimming left V 2 bases short and J 5 bases short, with 6 bases between. The CDR3 covers 12 residues. The CDR3 is CASSEQVETQYF. The CDR3 region has the DNA TGTGCCAGCAGTGAACAGGTGGAGACCCAGTACTTC.

The CDR3 sequence: CASSLASVTEAFF. Here the CDR3 DNA reads TGTGCCAGCAGCTTAGCATCGGTAACTGAAGCTTTCTTT. The V gene is TRBV7-6, the J gene TRBJ1-1; no firm D call. This CDR3 comprises 13 residues. Germline V gives CDR1 SGHVS, CDR2 FNYEAQ. V lost 0 bases to trimming and J lost 5 bases, with 7 bases between them.

The chain couples TRBV7-9 to TRBJ2-5, with TRBD1 identical over 11 bases. The CDR3 has 15 residues. V gave up 1 base and J gave up 5 bases; unmatched junction bases: 3. CDR1 and CDR2 (germline): SEHNR, FQNEAQ (reference sequence). CDR3 sequence reads: CASSLGTGGAETQYF. DNA for the CDR3: TGTGCCAGCAGCTTAGGGACAGGGGGCGCGGAGACCCAGTACTTC.

This sequence joins TRBV28 and TRBJ2-7; D gene uncertain. With 7 bases removed from V and 6 bases from J, the gap between germline ends came to 22 bases. This CDR3 region has 15 residues. Per germline, CDR1 MDHEN and CDR2 SYDVKM. In DNA form, the CDR3 reads TGTGCCAGCACTTTTACGGAGAATCCTCTCCGCGAGCAGTACTTC. Protein sequence: CASTFTENPLREQYF.

The chain recombines TRBV6-5 with TRBJ2-6, with 7 bases fitting TRBD2. Germline trimming cut 6 bases from V and 1 base from J; bases unmatched to any gene: 3. Per the germline V gene, CDR1 is MNHEY and CDR2 is SVGAGI. The CDR3 is made up of 15 amino acids. The CDR3 DNA reads as TGTGCCAGCAGGCGAGCGGGATCTGGGGCCAACGTCCTGACTTTC. This codes for CASRRAGSGANVLTF.

The rearrangement links TRBV4-1 to TRBJ2-1, with D tentatively TRBD2 (6 bases). Trimming removed 2 bases at V and 5 bases at J, with 19 bases between. CDR3 size: 17 residues. CDR1 MGHRA and CDR2 YSYEKL come from the germline V gene. As DNA, the CDR3 is TGCGCCAGCAGCCAATCGGACTATCCTAGAGTTGACAATGAGCAGTTCTTC. Translated, it gives CASSQSDYPRVDNEQFF.

The chain links TRBV15 to TRBJ2-7; D is perhaps TRBD1 (6 bases). Germline loops: CDR1 LNHNV, CDR2 YYDKDF (reference sequence). The CDR3 length is 15 residues. V lost 0 bases and J 3 bases, leaving 12 bases between the germline ends. The CDR3 DNA reads TGTGCCACCAGCAGAGATGGGACACAGTTCTACGAGCAGTACTTC. Protein sequence: CATSRDGTQFYEQYF.

The rearrangement links TRBV2 to TRBJ2-7, with D tentatively TRBD1 (5 bases). The length of the CDR3 is 14 residues. Germline CDR1 reads SNHLY; CDR2 reads FYNNEI. Trimming shortened V by 7 bases and J by 0 bases, and 13 bases separated the two germline ends. The CDR3 spells CASNRGRSSYEQYF. The CDR3 DNA follows: TGTGCCAGCAATAGGGGTCGTAGCTCCTACGAGCAGTACTTC.

The V call is TRBV19, the J call TRBJ1-5; 8 nucleotides align to TRBD1. This CDR3 has 14 residues. V shed 6 bases and J 2 bases; nucleotides not matched to a gene: 3. Germline CDR1 reads LNHDA; CDR2 reads SQIVND (reference sequence). CDR3 DNA sequence: TGTGCCAGTAGGGTGACAGGGGGCAATCAGCCCCAGCATTTT. Translating gives CASRVTGGNQPQHF.

The chain carries TRBV2 and TRBJ2-3, with D uncertain. Trimming pared 1 base from V and 4 bases from J, leaving 6 bases between. CDR1 and CDR2 from the germline V gene are SNHLY and FYNNEI. The CDR3 has 13 residues. The CDR3, as DNA: TGTGCCAGCAGTGAAGTCCGGGCAGATACGCAGTATTTT. Encoded protein: CASSEVRADTQYF.

This clone was seen a single time. The chain joins TRBV19 to TRBJ2-7, with TRBD2 matching over 7 bases. This CDR3 spans 16 amino acids. The germline V gene has CDR1 LNHDA and CDR2 SQIVND (reference sequence). The trim removed 5 bases at V and 6 bases at J, leaving 16 bases unmatched. The CDR3 spells CASSAGGGRAPVEQYF. The CDR3 DNA reads as TGTGCCAGTAGTGCCGGTGGTGGGAGGGCGCCGGTCGAGCAGTACTTC. The whole variable domain, filled in from reference TRBV19 and TRBJ2-7, reads DGGITQSPKYLFRKEGQNVTLSCEQNLNHDAMYWYRQDPGQGLRLIYYSQIVNDFQKGDIAEGYSVSREKKESFPLTVTSAQKNPTAFYLCASSAGGGRAPVEQYFGPGTRLTVT.

This chain joins TRBV6-5 and TRBJ1-2; D is possibly TRBD1 (6 bases). Germline CDR1 and CDR2: MNHEY and SVGAGI. Between the trimmed V and J ends, which lost 8 bases and 1 base, there was a span of 11 bases. This CDR3 contains 13 residues. The CDR3 coding sequence is TGTGCCAGCGGGGGCCGACTTAACTATGGCTACACCTTC. Its protein is CASGGRLNYGYTF.

V is TRBV2 and J is TRBJ2-7; 8 bases are a match to TRBD2. The length of the CDR3 is 16 residues. The germline V gene has CDR1 SNHLY and CDR2 FYNNEI. The V segment lost 5 bases and the J segment 5 bases; nucleotides outside the gene matches: 14. The CDR3 bases are TGTGCCAGCAGTCATACCTCCGGGACTAGGGGCAACGAGCAGTACTTC. Encoded protein: CASSHTSGTRGNEQYF.

CDR3 sequence: CASSLTRPPNEQFF. CDR3 coding DNA: TGTGCCAGCAGTTTGACCCGACCCCCCAATGAGCAGTTCTTC. This chain uses TRBV27 with TRBJ2-1; D call uncertain. The V and J ends lost 3 bases and 6 bases respectively, with 12 bases between them. The CDR3 totals 14 residues. In germline, CDR1 is MNHEY, CDR2 SMNVEV (reference sequence).

J is TRBJ2-5 and V is TRBV27; TRBD2 might be the D (5 bases). Judging by the DNA end, TRBJ2-7 fits better; the J call may be wrong. Germline V CDR1 and CDR2: MNHEY, SMNVEV (reference sequence). The CDR3 runs to 14 residues. CDR3 residues: CASSLSRRSYEQYF. In DNA form, the CDR3 reads TGTGCCAGCAGTTTATCGAGGAGGTCCTACGAGCAGTACTTC.

The CDR3 coding sequence is TGCGCCAGCAGCCCCACGGGACTAGCGGGAGATGGTGAGCAGTTCTTC. Protein sequence: CASSPTGLAGDGEQFF. V usage is TRBV5-1 and J usage is TRBJ2-1, with 14 nucleotides matching TRBD2. Trimming at V came to 4 bases and at J to 9 bases, leaving 9 bases not matched to a gene. CDR3 length: 16 amino acids. Germline CDR1 is SGHRS and CDR2 is YFSETQ.

The chain links TRBV7-9 to TRBJ1-2; the D gene is possibly TRBD1 (5 bases). This CDR3 is 15 amino acids long. Germline CDR1 and CDR2: SEHNR and FQNEAQ (reference sequence). Trimming stripped 4 bases from V and 4 bases from J, with 16 bases between. The CDR3 is CASSSHQQVSYGYTF. The CDR3 nucleotides are TGTGCCAGCAGCTCTCATCAACAGGTCTCCTATGGCTACACCTTC.

The genes are TRBV7-8 and TRBJ1-2; 8 bases are shared with TRBD1. Germline loops: CDR1 SGHVS, CDR2 FQNEAQ. This CDR3 has 18 amino acids. V trimming: 3 bases; J trimming: 3 bases; junction bases outside the gene matches: 15. The CDR3 DNA follows: TGTGCCAGCAGCTTCCAGGGGGCGCGTCTGGCCCCCGACTATGGCTACACCTTC. The encoded protein is CASSFQGARLAPDYGYTF.

The V and J genes are TRBV4-2 and TRBJ1-1, with 8 nucleotides matching TRBD1. Germline V gene data show CDR1 as LGHNA and CDR2 as YNFKEQ. J lost 1 base, V lost 0 bases, and 4 bases had no gene match. The CDR3 covers 16 residues. The CDR3 coding sequence is TGTGCCAGCAGCCAAGATCAGGGGGCCTGGAACACTGAAGCTTTCTTT. This gives the protein CASSQDQGAWNTEAFF.

The chain has TRBV5-6 and TRBJ2-2, with 9 nucleotides matching TRBD2. The germline V gene has CDR1 SGHDT and CDR2 YYEEEE. After removal of 1 base from V and 2 bases from J, the junction contained 6 bases not matched to a gene. This CDR3 is built from 17 residues. CDR3 sequence (DNA): TGTGCCAGCAGCTTGTTCGGCGGGAGGGGAAACACCGGGGAGCTGTTTTTT. The encoded protein is CASSLFGGRGNTGELFF.